These 30 T cell receptor beta chains came from one sample sequenced in a study of type 1 and type 2 diabetes patients. Genomic DNA was the PCR template. Multiplex PCR with 30 forward and 13 reverse primers amplified the TCR beta CDR3. TCRdb ran MiXCR on the multiplex PCR reads and lists one entry per CDR3 protein. Here the sample spans a few hundred thousand distinct CDR3 sequences, around 47% being singletons. The sequencing input was peripheral blood mononuclear cells (PBMCs). The source of these receptors is a man between 18 and 35 years old with type 2 diabetes.

This clonotype was observed a few times. The rearrangement links TRBV7-2 to TRBJ1-3; D ambiguous. Between the trimmed V and J ends, which lost 5 bases and 3 bases, there was a span of 14 bases. Germline CDR1 and CDR2: SGHTA and FQGNSA. This CDR3 comprises 15 residues. DNA for the CDR3: TGTGCCAGCAGCCCCCGGAAGGTCCGTGGAAACACCATATATTTT. Amino acids: CASSPRKVRGNTIYF. The variable domain in full, with the rest retrieved from reference TRBV7-2 and TRBJ1-3, is GAGVSQSPSNKVTEKGKDVELRCDPISGHTALYWYRQSLGQGLEFLIYFQGNSAPDKSGLPSDRFSAERTGGSVSTLTIQRTQQEDSAVYLCASSPRKVRGNTIYFGEGSWLTVV.

To note about this clonotype: The germline gene is not matched at one end of the junction; a read error may be the cause. This chain uses TRBV7-2 with TRBJ2-5; 8 bases agree with TRBD1. The germline CDR1 and CDR2 sequences are SGHTA and FQGNSA. The CDR3 is 15 amino acids. The CDR3 loop is CASSWWDRPGETQYF. The CDR3 DNA follows: TGCGCCAGCAGCTGGTGGGACAGGCCTGGAGAGACCCAGTACTTC.

This clonotype was seen a few times. The chain uses TRBV19 and TRBJ2-7; 7 bases are shared with TRBD1. Germline assignment: CDR1 LNHDA and CDR2 SQIVND (reference sequence). After removal of 9 bases from V and 2 bases from J, the junction contained 7 bases not matched to a gene. CDR3 size: 13 residues. CDR3 in amino acids: CASRGDRAYEQYF. CDR3 DNA sequence: TGTGCCAGCAGAGGCGACAGGGCCTACGAGCAGTACTTC.

The chain recombines TRBV15 with TRBJ2-7; no clear D. The CDR3 sequence is 11 residues long. The V and J ends lost 0 bases and 7 bases respectively, with 4 bases between them. The germline V gene has CDR1 LNHNV and CDR2 YYDKDF (reference sequence). The CDR3 loop is CATSRDGEQYF. CDR3 nucleotide sequence: TGTGCCACCAGCAGAGATGGGGAGCAGTACTTC. The variable domain in full, with the rest retrieved from reference TRBV15 and TRBJ2-7, is DAMVIQNPRYQVTQFGKPVTLSCSQTLNHNVMYWYQQKSSQAPKLLFHYYDKDFNNEADTPDNFQSRRPNTSFCFLDIRSPGLGDTAMYLCATSRDGEQYFGPGTRLTVT.

This clonotype has only a few counts. The chain uses TRBV14 and TRBJ1-1, with D possibly TRBD1 on 5 matching bases. This CDR3 contains 17 residues. In germline, CDR1 is SGHDN, CDR2 FVKESK. V was pared by 4 bases and J by 1 base, with 19 bases between. CDR3 sequence (DNA): TGTGCCAGCAGCCCCAACTGGGGGAGGTCTAAGAACACTGAAGCTTTCTTT. Its protein product is CASSPNWGRSKNTEAFF.

The V gene is TRBV2, the J gene TRBJ1-1; tentatively, D is TRBD1 (6 bases). Trimming shortened V by 6 bases and J by 11 bases, and 25 bases separated the two germline ends. Germline values: CDR1 SNHLY, CDR2 FYNNEI. This CDR3 spans 15 amino acids. As DNA, the CDR3 is TGTGCCAGCAGGGGGGCGGTATCTTCCTTTACCGGGGCTTTCTTT. This gives the protein CASRGAVSSFTGAFF.

The rearrangement joins TRBV4-3 to TRBJ2-7, with 8 bases identical to TRBD1. The CDR3 contains 16 residues. The V segment lost 0 bases and the J segment 6 bases; nucleotides outside the gene matches: 10. CDR1 and CDR2 (germline): LGHNA, YSLEER. The CDR3 coding sequence is TGCGCCAGCAGCCAAGACCCCTGGACAGGGCTCTGCGAGCAGTACTTC. It encodes CASSQDPWTGLCEQYF.

The chain employs TRBV29-1 and TRBJ2-2; 9 bases are a match to TRBD2. The CDR3 has 14 residues. CDR1 SQVTM and CDR2 ANQGSEA come from the germline V gene. J gave up 0 bases and V 4 bases, and 0 bases lay outside the gene matches. In DNA form, the CDR3 reads TGCAGCGTTGGCGGGAGGGCGAACACCGGGGAGCTGTTTTTT. Its protein product is CSVGGRANTGELFF.

The rearrangement links TRBV19 to TRBJ2-5; possible D gene TRBD1, 5 bases. The V end was cut by 4 bases, the J end by 7 bases, with 10 bases between. Germline lookup yields CDR1 LNHDA and CDR2 SQIVND (reference sequence). The CDR3 is 12 residues long. The CDR3 sequence: CASSTGLGTQYF. CDR3 nucleotide sequence: TGTGCCAGTAGTACAGGGTTGGGGACCCAGTACTTC.

V and J are TRBV20-1 and TRBJ2-3, with unresolved D. The CDR3 covers 12 residues. Germline values: CDR1 DFQATT, CDR2 SNEGSKA (reference sequence). Deletions cut 1 base from V and 6 bases from J, with 8 bases between. The CDR3 is CSARGEYDTQYF. DNA for the CDR3: TGCAGTGCTAGAGGCGAATACGATACGCAGTATTTT.

This clonotype was recorded many times. The genes are TRBV10-1 and TRBJ1-1; no firm D call. The germline V gene encodes CDR1 WNHNN and CDR2 SYGVQD (reference sequence). The CDR3 is 13 amino acids. The ends were cut back, 3 bases at V and 6 bases at J, with 11 bases in the middle. CDR3 residues: CASSDLGGAEAFF. The CDR3 nucleotides read TGCGCCAGCAGTGACTTGGGTGGCGCTGAAGCTTTCTTT.

The chain carries TRBV2 and TRBJ2-7; TRBD1 aligns across 7 bases. This CDR3 region has 14 residues. Germline V lookup: CDR1 SNHLY, CDR2 FYNNEI. V trimming: 6 bases; J trimming: 0 bases; junction bases outside the gene matches: 5. CDR3 protein: CASSRQGSSYEQYF. CDR3 DNA sequence: TGTGCCAGCAGCAGACAGGGAAGCTCCTACGAGCAGTACTTC.

This clonotype was detected many times. The chain uses TRBV2 and TRBJ2-5; TRBD2 aligns across 8 bases. Looked up from germline, CDR1 is SNHLY and CDR2 is FYNNEI. The CDR3 covers 14 residues. Losses at the gene ends were 7 bases for V and 5 bases for J; bases not matched to a gene: 9. CDR3 sequence: CASTGLGGDETQYF. The CDR3 DNA sequence: TGTGCCAGCACGGGACTAGGGGGGGATGAGACCCAGTACTTC.

This clonotype was seen only a few times. The chain couples TRBV12-3 or TRBV12-4 to TRBJ2-3, with 7 bases aligning to TRBD2. The CDR3 has 11 residues. The V and J ends lost 8 bases and 8 bases, in that order; junction bases with no gene match: 4. The CDR3 sequence is CASGREVTQYF. CDR3 DNA: TGTGCCAGCGGGAGGGAGGTTACGCAGTATTTT.

The chain combines TRBV7-8 with TRBJ2-1; tentatively, D is TRBD2 (6 bases). Trimming removed 5 bases at V and 8 bases at J, with 16 bases between. CDR1 and CDR2 from the germline V gene are SGHVS and FQNEAQ. The CDR3 spans 14 residues. CDR3 region: CASSRGLPGDEQFF. The DNA of the CDR3 is TGTGCCAGCAGCCGGGGACTCCCGGGCGATGAGCAGTTCTTC.

This clonotype was seen a handful of times. This sequence joins TRBV20-1 and TRBJ2-1; 14 bases align to TRBD2. CDR3 size: 14 residues. The V gene's germline CDR1 is DFQATT and CDR2 SNEGSKA (reference sequence). CDR3 amino acids: CISGTSGSRNEQFF. As DNA, the CDR3 is TGCATCTCCGGGACTAGCGGGAGTAGGAATGAGCAGTTCTTC.

The chain links TRBV29-1 to TRBJ2-6; possibly TRBD2 for D (5 bases). Germline CDR1 is SQVTM and CDR2 is ANQGSEA. The CDR3 contains 15 residues. Trimming cost V 7 bases and J 0 bases, with 13 bases left between them. CDR3 in DNA: TGCAGCGCCAAGGGAGAACTCTCTGGGGCCAACGTCCTGACTTTC. This codes for CSAKGELSGANVLTF.

The genes are TRBV29-1 and TRBJ2-5; possibly TRBD1 for D (5 bases). The CDR3 length is 14 residues. In germline, CDR1 is SQVTM, CDR2 ANQGSEA. Trimming removed 1 base at V and 0 bases at J, with 9 bases between. The CDR3 nucleotides read TGCAGCGTTGAAGGGACAACGTACCAAGAGACCCAGTACTTC. Encoded protein: CSVEGTTYQETQYF.

Note on this clonotype: At one of its ends the junction is not consistent with the germline gene, which may arise from a read error. The V and J genes are TRBV24-1 and TRBJ1-2; weak D call: TRBD1 (5 bases). Germline loops: CDR1 KGHDR, CDR2 SFDVKD. The CDR3 covers 16 residues. This CDR3 reads CAISESGVGGTYGYTF. The CDR3 DNA reads as TGTGCCATCAGTGAGTCTGGGGTCGGAGGGACCTATGGCTACACCTTC.

On this clonotype: The junction differs from germline at one of its ends, possibly a read error. V and J are TRBV10-2 and TRBJ2-3; unclear D gene. Looked up from germline, CDR1 is WSHSY and CDR2 is SAAADI. CDR3 length: 16 residues. The CDR3 region has the DNA TGTGCCAGCAGTTACCGCGGCGGAGAAGGTGCAGATACGCAGTATTTT. This translates into CASSYRGGEGADTQYF.

This clonotype occurred a few times. The V call is TRBV20-1, the J call TRBJ1-1; D is unresolved. Trimming took off 5 bases at V and 5 bases at J, with 12 bases between the two ends. The CDR3 extends over 12 amino acids. CDR1 and CDR2 from the germline V gene are DFQATT and SNEGSKA (reference sequence). The CDR3 protein is CSALTGRTEAFF. The CDR3 DNA is TGCAGTGCTCTTACTGGGCGGACTGAAGCTTTCTTT.

This chain links TRBV24-1 with TRBJ1-2; D possibly corresponds to TRBD1 (6 bases). CDR1 KGHDR and CDR2 SFDVKD come from the germline V gene. Trimming left V 0 bases short and J 6 bases short, with 10 bases between. This CDR3 region has 14 residues. The CDR3 DNA reads as TGTGCCACCAGTGATTTGTGGGACAAACATGGCTACACCTTC. Its translation: CATSDLWDKHGYTF.

This clonotype was detected a few times. The chain carries TRBV7-2 and TRBJ2-5; D gene ambiguous. Trimming took 3 bases from V and 3 from J, leaving 11 bases between them. This CDR3 has 14 residues. Germline assignment: CDR1 SGHTA and CDR2 FQGNSA. CDR3 protein: CASSFSPQEETQYF. The CDR3 DNA reads TGTGCCAGCAGCTTTTCTCCGCAGGAAGAGACCCAGTACTTC.

This clonotype was seen a few times. The rearrangement joins TRBV19 to TRBJ1-5, with D uncertain. Trimming took off 4 bases at V and 6 bases at J, with 7 bases between the two ends. The CDR3 is 12 residues long. Looked up from germline, CDR1 is LNHDA and CDR2 is SQIVND (reference sequence). The chain's CDR3 is CASSSKIQPQHF. Here the CDR3 DNA reads TGTGCCAGTAGTAGCAAAATTCAGCCCCAGCATTTT.

This clonotype has only a few counts. The rearrangement uses TRBV29-1 and TRBJ2-2, with TRBD2 identical over 7 bases. Germline V lookup: CDR1 SQVTM, CDR2 ANQGSEA. V trimming: 4 bases; J trimming: 4 bases; junction bases outside the gene matches: 9. The CDR3 loop spans 15 amino acids. CDR3 bases: TGCAGCGTTGGCTCCAGCGGGAAGGGCACCGGGGAGCTGTTTTTT. Protein product: CSVGSSGKGTGELFF.

V usage is TRBV5-1 and J usage is TRBJ1-1, with 7 bases fitting TRBD1. The CDR3 consists of 16 residues. The junction had 14 bases not matched to a gene; V was cut back by 4 bases and J by 5 bases. Germline CDR1 SGHRS, CDR2 YFSETQ. The CDR3 is CASSLRRQGGGTEAFF. CDR3 DNA sequence: TGCGCCAGCAGCCTTAGACGACAGGGTGGAGGGACTGAAGCTTTCTTT.

The chain couples TRBV28 to TRBJ2-6; the D is unclear. V lost 2 bases, J lost 0 bases, and 8 bases lay in between. The CDR3 is made up of 16 amino acids. Germline loops: CDR1 MDHEN, CDR2 SYDVKM. This CDR3 is CASSLGQFSGANVLTF. The CDR3 bases are TGTGCCAGCAGTTTAGGGCAGTTCTCTGGGGCCAACGTCCTGACTTTC.

The table lists this clonotype with a count of one. The CDR3 carries no conserved terminal phenylalanine or tryptophan, so it likely arises from a read error. The V gene is TRBV2, the J gene TRBJ1-1; D unclear. The CDR3 contains 13 residues. Deletions cut 6 bases from V and 4 bases from J, with 12 bases between. Germline CDR1 and CDR2: SNHLY and FYNNEI. CDR3 nucleotides: TGTGCCAGCAGGACCCCCCTCGGCACTGAAGCTTTCTTA. Translating it yields CASRTPLGTEAFL.

This clonotype was seen a few times. The chain recombines TRBV28 with TRBJ2-2, with 7 bases identical to TRBD2. Germline CDR1 and CDR2: MDHEN and SYDVKM. The CDR3 has 20 amino acids. Losses at the gene ends were 3 bases for V and 0 bases for J; bases not matched to a gene: 16. In DNA, the CDR3 is TGTGCCAGCAGTTTTAATGGAGGCTGGGGGGGTAATTCGAACACCGGGGAGCTGTTTTTT. It encodes CASSFNGGWGGNSNTGELFF.

As for this clonotype: This clone may be a read error of a much larger clone one base away. The V call is TRBV30, the J call TRBJ2-5; 8 bases align to TRBD2. The V gene end was trimmed by 0 bases and the J gene end by 9 bases; junction bases not matched to a gene: 9. The CDR3 covers 14 residues. Germline loops: CDR1 GTSNPN, CDR2 SVGIG (reference sequence). CDR3 bases: TGTGCCTGGAGTGTTAGGGGACTAGACGAGGCCCAGTACTTC. Translated: CAWSVRGLDEAQYF.